The rows below give T cell receptor beta chains drawn from one sample of a study of OX40 agonist ivuxolimab in advanced cancers. Assay used: immunoSEQ multiplex PCR; TCRdb lists only in-frame clones, some missing. The sample shows roughly 15,000 clones, more than 65% of them seen only once. Sequencing was performed on CD4+ or CD8+ T cells sorted from blood, taken in a trial of the OX40 agonist ivuxolimab. The receptor set was obtained from an adult with an advanced solid tumor such as melanoma, head and neck, liver or kidney cancer. The CDR3 runs from the conserved cysteine through the conserved F or W. The D gene is left open where the match is weak. The size of a clone is reported for some rows only, either as once, few or many, or as a class for expanded clones.

V	size	D	J	DNA	CDR3
TRBV18	NA	TRBD2	TRBJ2-3	TGTGCCAGCTCATTAACGGGAGGGCTGAGAGATACGCAGTATTTT	CASSLTGGLRDTQYF
TRBV4-1	NA	NA	TRBJ1-2	TGCGCCAGCAGCCAAAGGAGGCCAGGGAAGGATTATGGCTACACCTTC	CASSQRRPGKDYGYTF
TRBV4-1	few	NA	TRBJ1-2	TGCGCCAGCAGCCAAGTCTACAGCTATGGCTACACCTTC	CASSQVYSYGYTF
TRBV7-3	NA	NA	TRBJ1-1	TGTGCCAGCAGCCGCCCAAAGTACCGGCTAATTGGAACTGAAGCTTTCTTT	CASSRPKYRLIGTEAFF
TRBV7-3	NA	NA	TRBJ1-1	TGTGCCAGCAGCGCCGACCTTAGCACTGAAGCTTTCTTT	CASSADLSTEAFF
TRBV7-9	NA	NA	TRBJ2-7	TGTGCCAGCAGCTTAGACACATCCTACGAGCAGTACTTC	CASSLDTSYEQYF
TRBV13	NA	TRBD2	TRBJ2-1	TGTGCCAGCAGCTTAGGTGCGGGAGGCCACCGTGAGCAGTTCTTC	CASSLGAGGHREQFF
TRBV2	NA	TRBD1	TRBJ1-1	TGTGCCAGCAGTGAAACGGGGACAGGGGAAGCTTTCTTT	CASSETGTGEAFF
TRBV11-2	NA	TRBD2	TRBJ2-1	TGTGCCAGCAGCTTTTCGGCTAGCGGGAGGGATGAGCAGTTCTTC	CASSFSASGRDEQFF
TRBV19	NA	NA	TRBJ2-3	TGTGCCAGTACAGGAAGGCTAAACACAGATACGCAGTATTTT	CASTGRLNTDTQYF
TRBV6-6	NA	NA	TRBJ2-3	TGTGCCAGCAGTTATAGAGGGACACCTTTAGGAGATACGCAGTATTTT	CASSYRGTPLGDTQYF
TRBV19	NA	NA	TRBJ2-1	TGTGCCAGTAGTATAGTTTTCGCTCCTAAGGGGAATGAGCAGTTCTTC	CASSIVFAPKGNEQFF
TRBV4-2	NA	NA	TRBJ2-7	TGTGCCAGCAGCTTAGGGAGTTCCTACGAGCAGTACTTC	CASSLGSSYEQYF
TRBV9	NA	TRBD1	TRBJ2-2	TGTGCCAGCAGCGAGGGCCACAGGGGTGGCAACACCGGGGAGCTGTTTTTT	CASSEGHRGGNTGELFF
TRBV11-2	NA	TRBD2	TRBJ2-7	TGTGCCAGCAGCCCCGGGACTAGCGCCTTCTCCTACGAGCAGTACTTC	CASSPGTSAFSYEQYF
TRBV11-3	many	TRBD2	TRBJ2-3	TGTGCCAGCAGCGGGACTAGCGGCCTTAAGGAGGTAGATACGCAGTATTTT	CASSGTSGLKEVDTQYF
TRBV5-6	NA	TRBD1	TRBJ2-2	TGTGCCAGCAGCTCGGACCTAGTGACAGGGGGCCTCGTTTTCGGGGAGCTGTTTTTT	CASSSDLVTGGLVFGELFF
TRBV7-8	NA	TRBD2	TRBJ2-1	TGTGCCAGCAGCACCCTAGCGGTGAGTGAGCAGTTCTTC	CASSTLAVSEQFF
TRBV7-6	NA	TRBD2	TRBJ2-7	TGTGCCAGCAGCCCTGGGACTAGCGGGAGTCTCCGCGAGCAGTACTTC	CASSPGTSGSLREQYF
TRBV20-1	NA	NA	TRBJ2-5	TGCAGTGCCACACAGGGAGAGACCCAGTACTTC	CSATQGETQYF
TRBV5-1	once	NA	TRBJ2-7	TGCGCCAGCAGCTTGGATCCCGGGACGGGCTCCTACGAGCAGTACTTC	CASSLDPGTGSYEQYF
TRBV20-1	few	NA	TRBJ2-1	TGCAGTGCTATTTCCTATGAGCAGTTCTTC	CSAISYEQFF
TRBV6-6	NA	NA	TRBJ2-7	TGTGCCACGGGGGATGTTCACGAGCAGTACTTC	CATGDVHEQYF
TRBV27	NA	NA	TRBJ2-1	TGTGCCAGCGGATTAGGACAGTACAATGAGCAGTTCTTC	CASGLGQYNEQFF
TRBV5-1	NA	TRBD2	TRBJ2-1	TGCGCCAGCACCTGGTCGCTAGCGGAACCTGTTGTAGAGCAGTTCTTC	CASTWSLAEPVVEQFF
TRBV7-3	NA	NA	TRBJ2-2	TGTGCCAGCAGCTACAACCATGGGACCGGGGAGCTGTTTTTT	CASSYNHGTGELFF